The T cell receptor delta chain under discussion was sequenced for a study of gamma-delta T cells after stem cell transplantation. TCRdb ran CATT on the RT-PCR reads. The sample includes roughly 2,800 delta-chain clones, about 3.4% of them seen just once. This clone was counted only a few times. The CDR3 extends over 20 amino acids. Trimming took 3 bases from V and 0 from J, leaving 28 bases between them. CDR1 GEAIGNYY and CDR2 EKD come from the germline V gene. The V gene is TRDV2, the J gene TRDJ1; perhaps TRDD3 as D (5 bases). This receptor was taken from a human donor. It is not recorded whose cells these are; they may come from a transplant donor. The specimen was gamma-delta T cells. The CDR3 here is CACDSLASGDTVPYTDKLIF. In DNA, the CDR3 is TGTGCCTGTGACTCCCTTGCGTCTGGCGATACAGTCCCCTACACCGATAAACTCATCTTT.